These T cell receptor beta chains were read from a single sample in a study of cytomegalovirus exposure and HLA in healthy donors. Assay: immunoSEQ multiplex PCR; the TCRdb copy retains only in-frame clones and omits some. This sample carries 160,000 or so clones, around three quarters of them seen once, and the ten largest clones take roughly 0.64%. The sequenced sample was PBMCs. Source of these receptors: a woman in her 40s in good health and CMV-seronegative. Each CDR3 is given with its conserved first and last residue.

cdr3_aa: CASSLSGTSLAGELFF
v_call: TRBV27
j_call: TRBJ2-2
cdr3_length: 16

cdr3_aa: CAWSQGQGDEQYF
v_call: TRBV30
j_call: TRBJ2-7
cdr3_length: 13

cdr3_aa: CASSSRQGKGNQPQHF
v_call: TRBV28
j_call: TRBJ1-5
cdr3_length: 16

cdr3_aa: CASSLRGQGNEKLFF
v_call: TRBV7-8
j_call: TRBJ1-4
cdr3_length: 15

cdr3_aa: CASSLDPERGNTGELFF
v_call: TRBV5-4
j_call: TRBJ2-2
cdr3_length: 17

cdr3_aa: CASSDADRGAAPLHF
v_call: TRBV2
j_call: TRBJ1-6
cdr3_length: 15

cdr3_aa: CASRTSPGTENTIYF
v_call: TRBV19
j_call: TRBJ1-3
cdr3_length: 15

cdr3_aa: CASGVGVHEQYF
v_call: TRBV5-1
j_call: TRBJ2-7
cdr3_length: 12

cdr3_aa: CASSNQGPFGNTIYF
v_call: TRBV7-9
j_call: TRBJ1-3
cdr3_length: 15

cdr3_aa: CASSYLRETQYF
v_call: TRBV6-6
j_call: TRBJ2-5
cdr3_length: 12

cdr3_aa: CASSLYRGSNYEQYF
v_call: TRBV5-1
j_call: TRBJ2-7
cdr3_length: 15